The 24 T cell receptor beta chains below were found in one sample sequenced in a study of cytomegalovirus exposure and HLA in healthy donors listed by TCRdb under 2017. The method was the immunoSEQ multiplex PCR assay. For the multiplex PCR, a mixture combining 60 forward primers for TCR Vbeta segments and 13 reverse primers for TCR Jbeta segments was used. The immuneACCESS repertoire file appears here via TCRdb, limited to in-frame rearrangements. These files lack a portion of the clones; in checked studies, under half of the deficit traces to unresolved V genes, and the cause of the others is not known. The sample table contains over 50,000 clones; only one count was recorded for around 89% of them. The top ten clones comprise about 1.6% of the sample. Sequenced: PBMCs. The receptors shown here come from a man in his thirties or forties in good health and CMV-seropositive.

This clone was seen just once. CDR3 sequence: CASSFSGRVDTQYF. The CDR3 DNA is TGTGCCAGCAGTTTTAGCGGGAGGGTGGATACGCAGTATTTT. This chain joins TRBV28 and TRBJ2-3, with 11 bases matching TRBD2. The CDR3 consists of 14 residues. CDR1 and CDR2 from the germline V gene are MDHEN and SYDVKM. V shed 3 bases and J 6 bases; nucleotides not matched to a gene: 2.

This rearrangement joins TRBV7-3 to TRBJ2-1, with 8 bases lining up with TRBD2. J lost 8 bases, V lost 2 bases, and 8 bases had no gene match. The CDR3 sequence is 15 residues long. Germline lookup yields CDR1 SGHTA and CDR2 FQGTGA. CDR3 protein: CASSLGSGSFDEQFF. In nucleotides, the CDR3 is TGTGCCAGCAGCTTAGGGAGCGGGAGTTTCGATGAGCAGTTCTTC.

This clone was observed once. The chain joins TRBV12-5 to TRBJ2-7; TRBD1 matches 9 bases. With V trimmed by 0 bases and J by 1 base, 4 bases remained unmatched. Germline V gene sequence: CDR1 LGHNT, CDR2 FRNRAP. The CDR3 spans 16 residues. CDR3 bases: TGTGCTAGTGGTTTGGTACGGGGACAGGGTTCCTACGAGCAGTACTTC. Its translation is CASGLVRGQGSYEQYF.

V gene TRBV27 combines with J gene TRBJ2-1, with 13 bases identical to TRBD2. Trimming at V came to 2 bases and at J to 9 bases, leaving 7 bases not matched to a gene. From germline, CDR1 is MNHEY and CDR2 SMNVEV (reference sequence). The CDR3 consists of 16 residues. The CDR3, as DNA: TGTGCCAGCAGTTTACGGACTAGCGGGAGCATTGGTGAGCAGTTCTTC. This encodes CASSLRTSGSIGEQFF.

The rearrangement uses TRBV27 and TRBJ1-5; 8 nucleotides line up with TRBD1. The V gene's germline CDR1 is MNHEY and CDR2 SMNVEV (reference sequence). The CDR3 loop spans 16 amino acids. V lost 0 bases and J lost 0; bases outside the gene matches: 1. The CDR3, as DNA: TGTGCCAGCAGTTTATCAGGGACAGGTAGCAATCAGCCCCAGCATTTT. Protein sequence: CASSLSGTGSNQPQHF.

The CDR3 DNA sequence: TGTGCCAGCTTTACGGGAGGTTCCTACGAGCAGTACTTC. This gives the protein CASFTGGSYEQYF. This chain joins TRBV6-5 and TRBJ2-7; 7 bases map to TRBD2. CDR1 and CDR2 (germline): MNHEY, SVGAGI. CDR3 length: 13 residues. Trimming took 8 bases from V and 1 from J; bases not matched to a gene: 5.

V and J are TRBV7-9 and TRBJ1-1; 8 bases fit TRBD1. V was clipped by 1 base and J by 0 bases; unmatched bases: 1. The CDR3 runs 15 residues. The germline V gene has CDR1 SEHNR and CDR2 FQNEAQ (reference sequence). The CDR3 DNA is TGTGCCAGCAGCTTAGGGGACAGGATGAACACTGAAGCTTTCTTT. As protein: CASSLGDRMNTEAFF.

Points on this clone: This same CDR3 is encoded by further DNA sequences in the sample. This chain connects TRBV6-6 to TRBJ2-1; 10 nucleotides line up with TRBD2. CDR3 length: 15 residues. The V gene's germline CDR1 is MNHNY and CDR2 SVGAGI (reference sequence). Trimming cost V 6 bases and J 4 bases; bases outside gene matches: 6. CDR3 sequence: CASSQAGLAYNEQFF. As DNA, the CDR3 is TGTGCCAGCAGCCAAGCGGGACTAGCGTACAATGAGCAGTTCTTC.

The V call is TRBV5-4, the J call TRBJ2-1, with 8 bases aligning to TRBD2. Germline V gene lookup returns CDR1 SGHNT and CDR2 YYREEE (reference sequence). The CDR3 has 15 amino acids. V trimming: 1 base; J trimming: 5 bases; junction bases outside the gene matches: 5. The CDR3 spells CASSLIGGADNEQFF. The CDR3 DNA follows: TGTGCCAGCAGCTTGATCGGGGGGGCCGACAATGAGCAGTTCTTC. The whole variable domain, filled in from reference TRBV5-4 and TRBJ2-1, reads ETGVTQSPTHLIKTRGQQVTLRCSSQSGHNTVSWYQQALGQGPQFIFQYYREEENGRGNFPPRFSGLQFPNYSSELNVNALELDDSALYLCASSLIGGADNEQFFGPGTRLTVL.

This chain connects TRBV6-1 to TRBJ1-1; 9 bases line up with TRBD1. J was trimmed by 4 bases and V by 5 bases; bases with no gene match: 8. The CDR3 runs 15 residues. Germline values: CDR1 MNHNS, CDR2 SASEGT. This CDR3 reads CASSSGQGLSTEAFF. CDR3 in DNA: TGTGCCAGCAGTTCAGGACAGGGGTTGAGCACTGAAGCTTTCTTT.

The gene calls are TRBV2 and TRBJ2-3; weak D call: TRBD2 (6 bases). Germline V gene lookup returns CDR1 SNHLY and CDR2 FYNNEI. V was clipped by 2 bases and J by 6 bases, with 9 bases between them. The CDR3 loop spans 13 amino acids. The CDR3 nucleotides are TGTGCCAGCAGTGAAAGGAGGGAGGATACGCAGTATTTT. As protein: CASSERREDTQYF.

V gene TRBV7-3 combines with J gene TRBJ2-6; TRBD1 agrees at 8 bases. Trimming took 5 bases from V and 4 from J; bases not matched to a gene: 10. This CDR3 contains 17 residues. Germline V gene data show CDR1 as SGHTA and CDR2 as FQGTGA. The CDR3 reads CASSPWQGARGANVLTF. The CDR3 DNA reads as TGTGCCAGCAGCCCCTGGCAGGGGGCAAGGGGGGCCAACGTCCTGACTTTC. The whole variable domain, remainder taken from reference TRBV7-3 and TRBJ2-6, is GAGVSQTPSNKVTEKGKYVELRCDPISGHTALYWYRQSLGQGPEFLIYFQGTGAADDSGLPNDRFFAVRPEGSVSTLKIQRTERGDSAVYLCASSPWQGARGANVLTFGAGSRLTVL.

The chain is built from TRBV18 and TRBJ1-1; TRBD1 aligns across 7 bases. The CDR3 totals 15 residues. Germline assignment: CDR1 KGHSH and CDR2 LQKENI. V lost 0 bases, J lost 5 bases, and 6 bases stayed unmatched. CDR3 sequence (DNA): TGTGCCAGCTCACCACCTAGGGGGCTGGTAACTGAAGCTTTCTTT. This translates into CASSPPRGLVTEAFF.

The rearrangement links TRBV29-1 to TRBJ1-2, with a possible D match to TRBD1 (5 bases). The CDR3 contains 11 residues. Germline V lookup: CDR1 SQVTM, CDR2 ANQGSEA. Trimming took 4 bases from V and 5 from J, leaving 8 bases between them. In DNA form, the CDR3 reads TGCAGCGTTGCGGGGGAATATGGCTACACCTTC. It translates to CSVAGEYGYTF.

On this clone: Mismatch with germline at one junction end may stem from a read error. This chain connects TRBV4-2 to TRBJ2-1; 7 bases agree with TRBD2. Germline V CDR1 and CDR2: LGHNA, YNFKEQ. This CDR3 contains 14 residues. The DNA for the CDR3 is TGTGCCAGCAGCCAAGTAGGGGACTACCATGAGCAGTTCTTC. Encoded protein: CASSQVGDYHEQFF.

This chain uses TRBV28 with TRBJ2-5; the match to TRBD2 covers 8 bases. The J call may be incorrect, as the DNA end agrees better with TRBJ2-7. CDR1 is MDHEN and CDR2 is SYDVKM in the germline V gene. This CDR3 has 16 amino acids. CDR3 in amino acids: CASSLVGSSGSYEQYF. The CDR3 DNA reads TGTGCCAGCAGTTTGGTCGGCTCCAGCGGGAGTTACGAGCAGTACTTC.

This chain joins TRBV4-1 and TRBJ1-1; 7 positions match TRBD1. Trimming at V came to 4 bases and at J to 5 bases, leaving 7 bases not matched to a gene. The CDR3 consists of 14 residues. In germline, CDR1 is MGHRA, CDR2 YSYEKL. CDR3 residues: CASSRQGPGTEAFF. The CDR3 DNA is TGCGCCAGCAGCCGACAGGGACCCGGGACTGAAGCTTTCTTT.

This chain joins TRBV7-9 and TRBJ1-1; D is unresolved. The CDR3 sequence is 14 residues long. V lost 6 bases and J lost 0, with 11 bases in between. Germline V gene sequence: CDR1 SEHNR, CDR2 FQNEAQ (reference sequence). This CDR3 reads CASSAVGLNTEAFF. The CDR3 DNA sequence: TGTGCCAGCAGTGCGGTCGGTCTGAACACTGAAGCTTTCTTT.

The chain has TRBV6-1 and TRBJ2-1; 7 bases are a match to TRBD1. Germline lookup yields CDR1 MNHNS and CDR2 SASEGT. The CDR3 loop spans 15 amino acids. The J segment lost 3 bases and the V segment lost 6 bases, leaving 8 bases of the junction unmatched. CDR3 amino acids: CASSARTGGYNEQFF. For the CDR3, the DNA is TGTGCCAGCAGCGCCCGGACAGGCGGCTACAATGAGCAGTTCTTC.

The rearrangement uses TRBV4-1 and TRBJ2-5; 7 bases are shared with TRBD2. The tail of the sequence fits TRBJ2-7 better, so the J call may be wrong. The CDR3 contains 16 residues. CDR1 and CDR2 from the germline V gene are MGHRA and YSYEKL. Here the CDR3 DNA reads TGCGCCAGCAGCCAAGATTGGAGGGAGGGTAACTACGAGCAGTACTTC. Protein sequence: CASSQDWREGNYEQYF.

This clone was observed once. This CDR3 reads CASSPSERNEQFF. The CDR3 nucleotides read TGTGCCAGCTCACCGTCCGAGAGGAATGAGCAGTTCTTC. The V and J genes are TRBV18 and TRBJ2-1; D ambiguous. The germline CDR1 and CDR2 sequences are KGHSH and LQKENI. This CDR3 spans 13 amino acids. The V and J ends lost 3 bases and 7 bases respectively, with 10 bases between them.

V usage is TRBV11-2 and J usage is TRBJ2-7, with D maybe TRBD2 (5 bases). V was trimmed by 3 bases and J by 3 bases, leaving 21 bases between them. Germline V lookup: CDR1 SGHAT, CDR2 FQNNGV. CDR3 size: 17 residues. In DNA, the CDR3 is TGTGCCAGCAGCTTTGCCCCCTCGCCGGGCGGAGGCTACGAGCAGTACTTC. Translating it yields CASSFAPSPGGGYEQYF.

The chain is built from TRBV4-1 and TRBJ2-5, with TRBD2 identical over 9 bases. J lost 1 base, V lost 2 bases, and 5 bases had no gene match. CDR1 and CDR2 from the germline V gene are MGHRA and YSYEKL. The CDR3 is 16 residues long. In DNA, the CDR3 is TGCGCCAGCAGCCAAAGGGGAGCGGGAGGCCAAGAGACCCAGTACTTC. This gives the protein CASSQRGAGGQETQYF.

The V and J genes are TRBV5-1 and TRBJ1-3; 9 nucleotides agree with TRBD1. Losses at the gene ends were 2 bases for V and 0 bases for J; bases not matched to a gene: 3. Germline V lookup: CDR1 SGHRS, CDR2 YFSETQ. The CDR3 sequence is 16 residues long. CDR3 in amino acids: CASSLGTGNSGNTIYF. CDR3 nucleotide sequence: TGCGCCAGCAGCTTAGGGACAGGGAACTCTGGAAACACCATATATTTT.